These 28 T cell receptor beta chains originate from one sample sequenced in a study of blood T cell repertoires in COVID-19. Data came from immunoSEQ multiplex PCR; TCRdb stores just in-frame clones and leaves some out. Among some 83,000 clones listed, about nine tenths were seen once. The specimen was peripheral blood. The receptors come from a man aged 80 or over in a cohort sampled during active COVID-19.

Here the CDR3 reads CATRETSSADTQYF. For the CDR3, the DNA is TGTGCCACCAGGGAAACATCTAGTGCAGATACGCAGTATTTT. The chain links TRBV24-1 to TRBJ2-3; D is uncertain. CDR3 length equals 14 residues. V lost 7 bases and J lost 4, with 14 bases in between. The germline V gene encodes CDR1 KGHDR and CDR2 SFDVKD.

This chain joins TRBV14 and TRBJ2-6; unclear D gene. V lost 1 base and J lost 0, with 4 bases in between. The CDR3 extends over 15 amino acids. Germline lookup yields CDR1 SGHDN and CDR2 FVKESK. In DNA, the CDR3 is TGTGCCAGCAGCCAAGGGAGCTCTGGGGCCAACGTCCTGACTTTC. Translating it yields CASSQGSSGANVLTF.

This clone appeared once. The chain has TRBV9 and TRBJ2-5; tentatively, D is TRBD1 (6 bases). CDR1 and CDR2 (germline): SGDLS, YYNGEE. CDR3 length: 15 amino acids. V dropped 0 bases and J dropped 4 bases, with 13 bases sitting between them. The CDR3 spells CASSVGTGPLETQYF. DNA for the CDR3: TGTGCCAGCAGCGTAGGAACAGGGCCCCTAGAGACCCAGTACTTC.

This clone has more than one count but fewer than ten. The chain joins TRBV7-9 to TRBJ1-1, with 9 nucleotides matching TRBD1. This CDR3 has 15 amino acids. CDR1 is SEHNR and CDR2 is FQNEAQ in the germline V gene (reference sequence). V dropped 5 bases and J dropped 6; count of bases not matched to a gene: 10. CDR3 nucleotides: TGTGCCAGCAGCGCACCGGGGACAGGGAATGCTGAAGCTTTCTTT. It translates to CASSAPGTGNAEAFF.

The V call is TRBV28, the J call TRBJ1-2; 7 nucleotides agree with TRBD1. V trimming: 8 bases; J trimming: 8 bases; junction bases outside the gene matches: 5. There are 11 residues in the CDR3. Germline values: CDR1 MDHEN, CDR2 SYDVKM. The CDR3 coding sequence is TGTGCCAGCGGAACGGACAGGGGCTACACCTTC. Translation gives CASGTDRGYTF.

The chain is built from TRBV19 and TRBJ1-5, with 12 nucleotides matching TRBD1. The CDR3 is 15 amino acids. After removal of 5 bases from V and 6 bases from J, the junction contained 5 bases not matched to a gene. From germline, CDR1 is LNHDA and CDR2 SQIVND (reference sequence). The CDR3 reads CASSGGQGAVQPQHF. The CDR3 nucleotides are TGTGCCAGTAGTGGGGGACAGGGGGCAGTTCAGCCCCAGCATTTT.

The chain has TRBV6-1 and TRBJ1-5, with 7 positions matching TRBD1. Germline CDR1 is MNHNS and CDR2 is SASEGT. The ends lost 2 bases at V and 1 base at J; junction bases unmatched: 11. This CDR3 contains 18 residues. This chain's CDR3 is CASSETPPGTASNQPQHF. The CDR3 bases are TGTGCCAGCAGTGAAACCCCGCCCGGGACAGCGAGCAATCAGCCCCAGCATTTT.

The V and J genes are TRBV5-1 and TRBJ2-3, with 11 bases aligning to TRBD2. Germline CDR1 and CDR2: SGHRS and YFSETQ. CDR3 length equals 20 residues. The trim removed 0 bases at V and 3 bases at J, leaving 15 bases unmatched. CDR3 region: CASSLGLAGGRPAATDTQYF. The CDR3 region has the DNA TGCGCCAGCAGCTTGGGGCTAGCGGGGGGACGACCCGCGGCGACAGATACGCAGTATTTT.

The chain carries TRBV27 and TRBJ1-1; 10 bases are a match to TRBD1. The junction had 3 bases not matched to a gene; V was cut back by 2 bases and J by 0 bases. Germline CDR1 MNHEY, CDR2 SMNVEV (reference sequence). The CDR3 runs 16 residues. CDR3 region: CASSLRQGAMNTEAFF. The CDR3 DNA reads TGTGCCAGCAGTTTAAGACAGGGGGCGATGAACACTGAAGCTTTCTTT.

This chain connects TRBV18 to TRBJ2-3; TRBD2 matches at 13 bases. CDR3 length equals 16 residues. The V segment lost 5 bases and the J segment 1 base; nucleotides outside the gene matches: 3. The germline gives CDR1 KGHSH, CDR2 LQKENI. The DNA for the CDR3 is TGTGCCAGCTCAGCTGGACTAGCGGGGGGCACAGATACGCAGTATTTT. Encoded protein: CASSAGLAGGTDTQYF.

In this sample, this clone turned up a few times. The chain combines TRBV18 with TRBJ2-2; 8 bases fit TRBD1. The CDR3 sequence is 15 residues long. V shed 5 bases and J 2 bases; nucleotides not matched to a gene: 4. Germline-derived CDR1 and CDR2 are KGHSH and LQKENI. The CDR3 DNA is TGTGCCAGCTCAACCGGACAGGGTAACACCGGGGAGCTGTTTTTT. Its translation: CASSTGQGNTGELFF.

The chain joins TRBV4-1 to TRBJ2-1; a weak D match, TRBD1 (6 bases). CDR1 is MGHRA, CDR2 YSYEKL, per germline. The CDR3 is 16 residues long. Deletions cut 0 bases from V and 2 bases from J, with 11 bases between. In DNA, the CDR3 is TGCGCCAGCAGCCAAGACTACAGGGTGCCCTACAATGAGCAGTTCTTC. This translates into CASSQDYRVPYNEQFF.

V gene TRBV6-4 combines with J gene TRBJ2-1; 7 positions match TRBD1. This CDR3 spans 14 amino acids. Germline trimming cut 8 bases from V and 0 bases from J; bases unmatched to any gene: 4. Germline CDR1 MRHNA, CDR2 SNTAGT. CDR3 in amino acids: CASGRDSSYNEQFF. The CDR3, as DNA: TGTGCCAGCGGCCGGGACAGCTCCTACAATGAGCAGTTCTTC.

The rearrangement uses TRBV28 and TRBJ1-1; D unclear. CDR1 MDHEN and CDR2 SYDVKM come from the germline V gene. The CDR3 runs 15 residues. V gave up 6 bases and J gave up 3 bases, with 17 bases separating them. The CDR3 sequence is CASSSLDGRDTEAFF. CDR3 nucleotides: TGTGCCAGCAGCAGCCTAGACGGGAGGGACACTGAAGCTTTCTTT.

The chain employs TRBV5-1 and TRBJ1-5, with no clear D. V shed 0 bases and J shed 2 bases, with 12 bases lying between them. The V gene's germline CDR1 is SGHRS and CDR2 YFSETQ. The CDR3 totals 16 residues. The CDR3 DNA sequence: TGCGCCAGCAGCTTGGGCGGGCTTGACGGCAATCAGCCCCAGCATTTT. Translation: CASSLGGLDGNQPQHF. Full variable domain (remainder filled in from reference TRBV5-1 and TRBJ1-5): KAGVTQTPRYLIKTRGQQVTLSCSPISGHRSVSWYQQTPGQGLQFLFEYFSETQRNKGNFPGRFSGRQFSNSRSEMNVSTLELGDSALYLCASSLGGLDGNQPQHFGDGTRLSIL.

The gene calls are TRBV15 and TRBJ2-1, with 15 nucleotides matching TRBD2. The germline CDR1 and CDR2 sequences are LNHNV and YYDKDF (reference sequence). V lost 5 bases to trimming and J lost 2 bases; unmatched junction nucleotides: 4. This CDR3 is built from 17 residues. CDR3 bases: TGTGCCACCAGCGGACTAGCGGGGGGGCCGGCCTACAATGAGCAGTTCTTC. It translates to CATSGLAGGPAYNEQFF.

CDR3 sequence: CASSPRGNTGELFF. The DNA of the CDR3 is TGTGCCAGCAGCCCCCGAGGTAACACCGGGGAGCTGTTTTTT. The chain joins TRBV6-5 to TRBJ2-2; D ambiguous. CDR1 and CDR2 (germline): MNHEY, SVGAGI. The CDR3 spans 14 residues. V was cut by 6 bases and J by 2 bases, with 10 bases left in between.

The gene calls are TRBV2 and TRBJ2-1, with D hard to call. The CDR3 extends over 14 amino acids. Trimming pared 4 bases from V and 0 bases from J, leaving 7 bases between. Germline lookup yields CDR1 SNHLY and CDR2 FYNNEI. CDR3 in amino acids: CASSVESSYNEQFF. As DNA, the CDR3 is TGTGCCAGCAGTGTTGAGAGCTCCTACAATGAGCAGTTCTTC.

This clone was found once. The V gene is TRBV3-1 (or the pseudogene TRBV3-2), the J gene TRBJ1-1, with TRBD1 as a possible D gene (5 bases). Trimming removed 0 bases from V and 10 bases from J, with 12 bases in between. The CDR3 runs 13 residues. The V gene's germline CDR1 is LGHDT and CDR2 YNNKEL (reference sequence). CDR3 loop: CASSQDRALGAFF. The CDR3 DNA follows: TGTGCCAGCAGCCAAGACAGGGCCCTAGGAGCTTTCTTT.

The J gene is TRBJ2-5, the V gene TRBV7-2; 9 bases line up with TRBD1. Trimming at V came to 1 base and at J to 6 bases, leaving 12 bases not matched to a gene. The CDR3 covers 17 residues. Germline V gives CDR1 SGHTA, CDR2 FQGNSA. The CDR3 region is CASSLVGGQGLPKTQYF. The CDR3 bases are TGTGCCAGCAGCTTAGTGGGGGGACAGGGTCTTCCGAAGACCCAGTACTTC. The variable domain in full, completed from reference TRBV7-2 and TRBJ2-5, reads GAGVSQSPSNKVTEKGKDVELRCDPISGHTALYWYRQSLGQGLEFLIYFQGNSAPDKSGLPSDRFSAERTGGSVSTLTIQRTQQEDSAVYLCASSLVGGQGLPKTQYFGPGTRLLVL.

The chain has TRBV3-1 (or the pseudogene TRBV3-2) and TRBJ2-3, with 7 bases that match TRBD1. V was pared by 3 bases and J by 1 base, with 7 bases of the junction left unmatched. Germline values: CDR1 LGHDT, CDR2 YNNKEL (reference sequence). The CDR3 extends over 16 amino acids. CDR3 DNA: TGTGCCAGCAGCCACAGCAGGGGGATTGGCACAGATACGCAGTATTTT. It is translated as CASSHSRGIGTDTQYF.

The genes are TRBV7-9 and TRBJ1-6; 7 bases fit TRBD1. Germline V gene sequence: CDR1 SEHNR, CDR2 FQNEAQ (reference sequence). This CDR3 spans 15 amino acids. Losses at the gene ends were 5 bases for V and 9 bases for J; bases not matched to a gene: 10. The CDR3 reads CASSAYRGGGSPLHF. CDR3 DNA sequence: TGTGCCAGCAGCGCCTACAGGGGAGGAGGTTCACCCCTCCACTTT.

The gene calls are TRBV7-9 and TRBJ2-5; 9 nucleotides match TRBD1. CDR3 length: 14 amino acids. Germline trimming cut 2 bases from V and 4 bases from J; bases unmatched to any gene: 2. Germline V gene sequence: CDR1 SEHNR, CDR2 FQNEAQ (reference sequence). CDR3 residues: CASSLWDRAETQYF. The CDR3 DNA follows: TGTGCCAGCAGCTTATGGGACAGGGCAGAGACCCAGTACTTC.

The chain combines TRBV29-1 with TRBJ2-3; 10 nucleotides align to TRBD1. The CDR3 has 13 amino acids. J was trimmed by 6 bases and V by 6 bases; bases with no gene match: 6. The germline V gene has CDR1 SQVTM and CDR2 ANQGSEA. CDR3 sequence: CSVGTGASDTQYF. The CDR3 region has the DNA TGCAGCGTGGGGACAGGGGCCTCGGATACGCAGTATTTT.

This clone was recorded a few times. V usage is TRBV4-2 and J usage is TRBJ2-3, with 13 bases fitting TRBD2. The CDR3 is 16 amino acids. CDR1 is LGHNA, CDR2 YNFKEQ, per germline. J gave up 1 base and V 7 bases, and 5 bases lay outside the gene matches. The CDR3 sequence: CASKGTSGAGTDTQYF. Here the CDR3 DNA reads TGTGCCAGCAAAGGGACTAGCGGGGCTGGCACAGATACGCAGTATTTT.

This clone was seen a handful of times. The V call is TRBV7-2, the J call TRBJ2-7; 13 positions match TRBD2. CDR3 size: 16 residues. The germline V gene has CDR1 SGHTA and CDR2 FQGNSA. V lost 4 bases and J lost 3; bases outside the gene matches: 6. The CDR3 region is CASSSQTSGGIYEQYF. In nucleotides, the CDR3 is TGTGCCAGCAGCTCCCAGACTAGCGGGGGGATCTACGAGCAGTACTTC.

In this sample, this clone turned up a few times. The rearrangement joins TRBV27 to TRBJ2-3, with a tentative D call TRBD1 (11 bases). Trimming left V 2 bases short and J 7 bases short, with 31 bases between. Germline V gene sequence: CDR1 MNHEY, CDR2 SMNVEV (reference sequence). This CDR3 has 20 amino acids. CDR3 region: CASSLIRDRGSGGARNTQYF. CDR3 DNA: TGTGCCAGCAGTTTAATCCGGGACAGGGGGAGCGGGGGGGCGAGGAATACGCAGTATTTT.

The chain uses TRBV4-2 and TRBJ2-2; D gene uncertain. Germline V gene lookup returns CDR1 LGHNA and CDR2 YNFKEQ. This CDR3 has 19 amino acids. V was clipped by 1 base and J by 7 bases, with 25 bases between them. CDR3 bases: TGTGCCAGCAGCCAAGTTAAGAACTCGCGCCGATCAACCGGCGGGGAGCTGTTTTTT. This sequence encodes CASSQVKNSRRSTGGELFF.